This T cell receptor (beta chain) was recovered during a study of control samples from healthy donors and cancer patients. Using immunoSEQ multiplex PCR, the repertoire was profiled, and TCRdb retains in-frame clones only, with some absent. Among approximately 100,000 clones listed, approximately 84% were seen once. The CDR3 covers 15 residues. V gave up 3 bases and J gave up 1 base; unmatched junction bases: 9. Germline CDR1 is DFQATT and CDR2 is SNEGSKA (reference sequence). The chain uses TRBV20-1 and TRBJ2-7; 7 bases match TRBD2. The material sequenced was PBMCs. The source of this sequence is an older man with lung cancer. The chain's CDR3 is CSASGGGVASYEQYF. The CDR3 nucleotides read TGCAGTGCTAGTGGGGGAGGGGTAGCGTCCTACGAGCAGTACTTC.